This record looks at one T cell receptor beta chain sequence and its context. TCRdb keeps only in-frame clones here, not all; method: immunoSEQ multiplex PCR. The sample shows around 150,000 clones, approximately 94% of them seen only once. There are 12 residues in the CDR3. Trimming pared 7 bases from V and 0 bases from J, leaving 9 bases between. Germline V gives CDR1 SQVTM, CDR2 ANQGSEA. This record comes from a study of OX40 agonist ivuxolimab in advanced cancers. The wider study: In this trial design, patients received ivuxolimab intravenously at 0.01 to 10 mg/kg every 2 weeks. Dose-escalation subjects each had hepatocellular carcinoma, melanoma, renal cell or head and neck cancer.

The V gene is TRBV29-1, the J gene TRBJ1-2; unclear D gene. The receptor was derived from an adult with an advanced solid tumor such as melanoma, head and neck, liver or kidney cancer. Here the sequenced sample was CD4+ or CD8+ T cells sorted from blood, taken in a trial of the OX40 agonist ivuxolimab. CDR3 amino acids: CSASTANYGYTF. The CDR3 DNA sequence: TGCAGCGCCTCGACGGCTAACTATGGCTACACCTTC.